One sample yielded the 15 T cell receptor beta chains listed below, sequenced in a study of blood T cell dynamics during melanoma immunotherapy (dated by TCRdb to 2020 to 2022). The sample's time point, from its label and the paper: week 3, after first cycle of checkpoint inhibitor. The library was produced with the immunoSEQ multiplex PCR assay. TCRdb's version of the immuneACCESS table is confined to in-frame rearrangements and falls short of the full clone set. An unresolved V gene accounts for under half of the shortfall where checked; the remainder is of unknown origin. The sample data list thousands of clones, and 70% to 90% of these were observed just once. Of the sample, 5% falls within the top ten clones. Source: blood, taken from a patient treated with checkpoint blockade. These receptor sequences come from a human donor with melanoma.

CDR3 region: CASSLDGSGSPLHF. The CDR3 coding sequence is TGTGCCAGCAGTTTAGATGGTAGCGGATCACCCCTCCACTTT. This chain connects TRBV28 to TRBJ1-6; D uncertain. This CDR3 has 14 amino acids. Trimming took 2 bases from V and 10 from J, leaving 12 bases between them. The germline V gene encodes CDR1 MDHEN and CDR2 SYDVKM.

The gene calls are TRBV5-6 and TRBJ2-1; perhaps TRBD2 as D (5 bases). Trimming cost V 8 bases and J 3 bases, with 6 bases left between them. CDR1 and CDR2 from the germline V gene are SGHDT and YYEEEE. This CDR3 region has 11 residues. The CDR3 bases are TGTGCCAGTACTAGCTACAATGAGCAGTTCTTC. This sequence encodes CASTSYNEQFF.

V usage is TRBV6-6 and J usage is TRBJ2-3; D is unresolved. Germline V gene sequence: CDR1 MNHNY, CDR2 SVGAGI (reference sequence). V was shortened by 6 bases and J by 1 base, with 8 bases between the two germline ends. The CDR3 totals 13 residues. This CDR3 reads CASSLLGTDTQYF. In nucleotides, the CDR3 is TGTGCCAGCAGCTTGCTGGGCACAGATACGCAGTATTTT.

V and J are TRBV28 and TRBJ1-1; unclear D gene. V was shortened by 2 bases and J by 1 base, with 8 bases between the two germline ends. In germline, CDR1 is MDHEN, CDR2 SYDVKM. CDR3 length: 14 residues. CDR3 DNA sequence: TGTGCCAGCAGTTTAATCGGAGGGAACACTGAAGCTTTCTTT. It is translated as CASSLIGGNTEAFF.

This chain joins TRBV5-4 and TRBJ2-1; a possible D gene is TRBD2 (5 bases). V was cut by 0 bases and J by 14 bases, with 12 bases left in between. Germline loops: CDR1 SGHNT, CDR2 YYREEE (reference sequence). The CDR3 consists of 12 residues. The CDR3 here is CASSLVAGREFF. The CDR3 DNA follows: TGTGCCAGCAGCTTGGTTGCGGGTCGGGAGTTCTTC.

This clone came up once. The chain combines TRBV6-4 with TRBJ2-2; 11 bases match TRBD2. The V and J ends lost 7 bases and 3 bases, in that order; junction bases with no gene match: 1. The CDR3 runs 14 residues. Germline V gene sequence: CDR1 MRHNA, CDR2 SNTAGT. This CDR3 is CASKLAGDTGELFF. As DNA, the CDR3 is TGTGCCAGCAAACTAGCGGGGGACACCGGGGAGCTGTTTTTT.

The genes are TRBV11-3 and TRBJ2-1, with TRBD2 matching over 7 bases. The V gene end was trimmed by 2 bases and the J gene end by 6 bases; junction bases not matched to a gene: 7. The CDR3 consists of 15 residues. The germline gives CDR1 SGHNT, CDR2 YENEEA. Written as DNA, the CDR3 is TGTGCCAGCAGCTTACTTTCCGGGGGGTCCAATGAGCAGTTCTTC. It is translated as CASSLLSGGSNEQFF.

The chain joins TRBV19 to TRBJ1-6, with D maybe TRBD1 (5 bases). The germline V gene has CDR1 LNHDA and CDR2 SQIVND (reference sequence). The CDR3 extends over 16 amino acids. Trimming left V 4 bases short and J 6 bases short, with 16 bases between. Here the CDR3 reads CASSRAGQGPNSPLHF. The CDR3 DNA reads TGTGCCAGTAGTAGGGCTGGGCAGGGACCTAATTCACCCCTCCACTTT.

The chain is built from TRBV7-9 and TRBJ2-7; D gene ambiguous. The germline V gene encodes CDR1 SEHNR and CDR2 FQNEAQ (reference sequence). The germline V and J ends were trimmed by 6 bases and 7 bases, with 10 bases remaining between them. The CDR3 sequence is 11 residues long. The CDR3 spells CASRRTGEQYF. The CDR3, as DNA: TGTGCCAGCAGGCGGACGGGTGAGCAGTACTTC.

This sequence joins TRBV5-1 and TRBJ2-2; D perhaps matches TRBD2 (5 bases). Per the germline V gene, CDR1 is SGHRS and CDR2 is YFSETQ. Trimming cost V 8 bases and J 4 bases, with 15 bases left between them. The CDR3 has 14 amino acids. The CDR3 region is CASERPGSTGELFF. In DNA form, the CDR3 reads TGCGCCAGTGAGCGTCCGGGATCCACCGGGGAGCTGTTTTTT.

The rearrangement uses TRBV28 and TRBJ2-5; D is possibly TRBD1 (5 bases). Germline values: CDR1 MDHEN, CDR2 SYDVKM. The length of the CDR3 is 15 residues. Trimming shortened V by 3 bases and J by 2 bases, and 13 bases separated the two germline ends. The CDR3: CASSFIGRTQETQYF. Here the CDR3 DNA reads TGTGCCAGCAGTTTTATAGGCCGGACACAAGAGACCCAGTACTTC.

This clone appeared a few times. The chain uses TRBV4-3 and TRBJ1-2, with D perhaps matching TRBD1 (6 bases). This CDR3 has 12 amino acids. The germline V gene encodes CDR1 LGHNA and CDR2 YSLEER. V was pared by 5 bases and J by 4 bases, with 8 bases between. CDR3: CASSGQSYGYTF. The CDR3 bases are TGCGCCAGCAGCGGACAGAGCTATGGCTACACCTTC.

The rearrangement joins TRBV5-6 to TRBJ1-2; D possibly corresponds to TRBD1 (6 bases). CDR3 size: 13 residues. V was cut by 5 bases and J by 7 bases, with 15 bases left in between. Germline V gene data show CDR1 as SGHDT and CDR2 as YYEEEE. CDR3 DNA: TGTGCCAGCAGACCCGGGACATTCCTTGGCTACACCTTC. Translating gives CASRPGTFLGYTF. Full variable domain (outside the CDR3, taken from reference TRBV5-6 and TRBJ1-2): DAGVTQSPTHLIKTRGQQVTLRCSPKSGHDTVSWYQQALGQGPQFIFQYYEEEERQRGNFPDRFSGHQFPNYSSELNVNALLLGDSALYLCASRPGTFLGYTFGSGTRLTVV.

V usage is TRBV11-2 and J usage is TRBJ2-7; no definite D call. The length of the CDR3 is 14 residues. The germline V gene encodes CDR1 SGHAT and CDR2 FQNNGV. V was clipped by 8 bases and J by 0 bases, with 14 bases between them. The CDR3 nucleotides read TGTGCCAGCCAAGGTTGGGCCAGCTCCTACGAGCAGTACTTC. Amino acid sequence: CASQGWASSYEQYF.

V usage is TRBV11-3 and J usage is TRBJ1-2; 9 bases are shared with TRBD1. Germline V lookup: CDR1 SGHNT, CDR2 YENEEA. This CDR3 comprises 14 residues. The V and J ends lost 11 bases and 6 bases, in that order; junction bases with no gene match: 13. CDR3 nucleotides: TGTGCCCCCGGGACAGGGTTAACGGAGAATGGCTACACCTTC. Encoded protein: CAPGTGLTENGYTF. The full variable domain, its missing parts supplied by reference TRBV11-3 and TRBJ1-2, is EAGVVQSPRYKIIEKKQPVAFWCNPISGHNTLYWYLQNLGQGPELLIRYENEEAVDDSQLPKDRFSAERLKGVDSTLKIQPAELGDSAVYLCAPGTGLTENGYTFGSGTRLTVV.